This T cell receptor beta chain was obtained from a study of blood T cell repertoires in COVID-19. On the study more broadly: There were acute and convalescent COVID-19 samples, and they came from the United States, Italy and Spain.

Only in-frame clones appear in the TCRdb table, and some are missing; sequencing was by immunoSEQ multiplex PCR. In the table there are under 200,000 clones, roughly 90% of which are singletons. Germline lookup yields CDR1 SGHTA and CDR2 FQGNSA. The CDR3 loop spans 14 amino acids. Losses at the gene ends were 3 bases for V and 4 bases for J; bases not matched to a gene: 0. The source of this sequence is a woman aged 65 to 85 with acute or convalescent COVID-19. The rearrangement uses TRBV7-2 and TRBJ2-5; TRBD2 aligns across 12 bases. The specimen was peripheral blood. In DNA form, the CDR3 reads TGTGCCAGCAGCTTGACTAGCGGGAGAGAGACCCAGTACTTC. Protein sequence: CASSLTSGRETQYF.